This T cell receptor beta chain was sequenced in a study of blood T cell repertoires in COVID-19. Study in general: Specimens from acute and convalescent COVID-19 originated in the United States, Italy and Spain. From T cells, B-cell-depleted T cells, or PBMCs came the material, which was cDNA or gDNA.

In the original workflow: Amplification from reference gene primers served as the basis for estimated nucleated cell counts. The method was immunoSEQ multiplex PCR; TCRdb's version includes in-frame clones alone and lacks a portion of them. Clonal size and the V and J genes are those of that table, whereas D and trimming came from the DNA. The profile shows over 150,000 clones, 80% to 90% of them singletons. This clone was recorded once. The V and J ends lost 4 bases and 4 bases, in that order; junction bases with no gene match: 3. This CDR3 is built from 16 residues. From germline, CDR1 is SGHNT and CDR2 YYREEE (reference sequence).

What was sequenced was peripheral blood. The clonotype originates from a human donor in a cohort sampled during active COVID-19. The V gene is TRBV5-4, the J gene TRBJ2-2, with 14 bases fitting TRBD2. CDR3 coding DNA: TGTGCCAGCAGCACGGGACTAGCGGGAGTCACCGGGGAGCTGTTTTTT. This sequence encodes CASSTGLAGVTGELFF. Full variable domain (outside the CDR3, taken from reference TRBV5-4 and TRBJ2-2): ETGVTQSPTHLIKTRGQQVTLRCSSQSGHNTVSWYQQALGQGPQFIFQYYREEENGRGNFPPRFSGLQFPNYSSELNVNALELDDSALYLCASSTGLAGVTGELFFGEGSRLTVL.